These T cell receptor beta chains were read from a single sample in a study of Ad26.COV2.S vaccination and SARS-CoV-2 variants. The protocol was immunoSEQ multiplex PCR, while the TCRdb copy is restricted to in-frame clones and leaves out a portion. The top ten hold 2.9% of the sample, which has some 270,000 clones, roughly nine tenths seen once. The specimen was peripheral blood, collected in a trial of Ad26.COV2.S vaccine versus placebo. These receptors were taken from a person between 18 and 60 years old who received the Ad26.COV2.S COVID-19 vaccine or a placebo. Both conserved end residues are part of each CDR3. D genes are given only for firm matches. Expanded clones are given a class, and other clones once, few, many or no size at all.

v_call	clone_size	d_call	j_call	cdr3_length	cdr3_nt	cdr3_aa
TRBV19	.	.	TRBJ1-5	13	TGTGCCAGTAGTACAGGGGCGCAGCAGCCCCAGCATTTT	CASSTGAQQPQHF
TRBV30	.	.	TRBJ1-2	11	TGTGCCGGAACTCTGGACTATGGCTACACCTTC	CAGTLDYGYTF
TRBV6-5	.	.	TRBJ1-2	13	TGTGCCAGCAGTTACCCAGGAGACTATGGCTACACCTTC	CASSYPGDYGYTF
TRBV7-2	.	TRBD2	TRBJ2-1	17	TGTGCCAGCAGCATGCCTAGCGGGAGACCTTCCTACAATGAGCAGTTCTTC	CASSMPSGRPSYNEQFF
TRBV18	.	.	TRBJ2-2	15	TGTGCCAGCTCACTCACAATCGCGAACACCGGGGAGCTGTTTTTT	CASSLTIANTGELFF
TRBV29-1	.	TRBD1	TRBJ1-4	16	TGCAGCGTTCTACCGGGACAGGCCTTAACTAATGAAAAACTGTTTTTT	CSVLPGQALTNEKLFF
TRBV3-1/TRBV3-2	.	.	TRBJ2-1	16	TGTGCCAGCAGCCAAGATCTCGCACGGGGACGCAATGAGCAGTTCTTC	CASSQDLARGRNEQFF
TRBV9	.	.	TRBJ1-1	16	TGTGCCAGCAGCGTAGGGCCGAACGGGGGGAACACTGAAGCTTTCTTT	CASSVGPNGGNTEAFF
TRBV2	.	.	TRBJ1-6	12	TGTGCCAGCGATGGGGCTGGGTCACCCCTCCACTTT	CASDGAGSPLHF
TRBV19	.	.	TRBJ2-3	15	TGTGCCAGTAGTATTAGGGCTAGCCCCACAGATACGCAGTATTTT	CASSIRASPTDTQYF
TRBV4-1	.	.	TRBJ2-4	14	TGCGCCAGCAGCCAAGTCCTGGCTGGGAACATTCAGTACTTC	CASSQVLAGNIQYF
TRBV19	.	.	TRBJ1-1	21	TGTGCCAGTAGTATGTCCTTGAGGTTTCAGCTGGGGGCTGCTCGCAACACTGAAGCTTTCTTT	CASSMSLRFQLGAARNTEAFF
TRBV3-1/TRBV3-2	.	.	TRBJ1-2	15	TGTGCCAGCAGCCCGAGTCGAGGGGCAGGCTATGGCTACACCTTC	CASSPSRGAGYGYTF
TRBV29-1	.	.	TRBJ1-4	14	TGCAGCGTTTCTGAGACAGCAACTAATGAAAAACTGTTTTTT	CSVSETATNEKLFF
TRBV7-2	.	.	TRBJ1-2	14	TGTGCCAGCAGCGTGACGTTGACAGTCTATGGCTACACCTTC	CASSVTLTVYGYTF
TRBV5-4	once	TRBD2	TRBJ2-3	16	TGTGCCAGCAGCCTAGAGCGGGGAACTAGCACAGATACGCAGTATTTT	CASSLERGTSTDTQYF
TRBV6-6	.	.	TRBJ1-6	14	TGTGCCAGCGGAAGGGGGGGGGTAGGATCACCCCTCCACTTT	CASGRGGVGSPLHF
TRBV5-6	.	.	TRBJ1-3	17	TGTGCCAGCAGCCTCAGGTCGATGACAGTTCCCCGAAACACCATATATTTT	CASSLRSMTVPRNTIYF
TRBV9	once	.	TRBJ1-6	14	TGTGCCAGCAGCGTGGGGGGCGATAATTCACCCCTCCACTTT	CASSVGGDNSPLHF
TRBV3-1/TRBV3-2	few	.	TRBJ1-2	11	TGTGCCAGCAGCCAAGGGTTCGGCTACACCTTC	CASSQGFGYTF
TRBV7-3	once	.	TRBJ2-2	16	TGTGCCAGCAGCTTAATAGGGTGGTCCCGGCCCGGGGAGCTGTTTTTT	CASSLIGWSRPGELFF
TRBV7-9	few	.	TRBJ2-1	15	TGTGCCAGCAGCCGCACCCCGACAGCCTACAATGAGCAGTTCTTC	CASSRTPTAYNEQFF
TRBV5-1	.	.	TRBJ1-5	14	TGCGCCAGCAGCTTGTACGACCCTTCTCAGCCCCAGCATTTT	CASSLYDPSQPQHF
TRBV19	.	TRBD1	TRBJ1-1	14	TGTGCCAGTAGTAATACAGGGGGAGGGACTGAAGCTTTCTTT	CASSNTGGGTEAFF
TRBV6-5	.	.	TRBJ1-3	13	TGTGCCAGCTGCGGGTACTCTGGAAACACCATATATTTT	CASCGYSGNTIYF
TRBV29-1	.	.	TRBJ2-3	14	TGCAGCGCTGGGGACCAGGGCGGAATATCGACGCAGTATTTT	CSAGDQGGISTQYF
TRBV7-8	.	TRBD2	TRBJ2-7	13	TGTGCCAGCGCCCCGGGACTAGCCTACGAGCAGTACTTC	CASAPGLAYEQYF
TRBV6-5	.	.	TRBJ1-3	14	TGTGCCAGCAGCATGGGGGCCTCTGGAAACACCATATATTTT	CASSMGASGNTIYF
TRBV19	few	TRBD1	TRBJ1-2	15	TGTGCCAGTAGTGCTATGTCAGGGGGAGGCTATGGCTACACCTTC	CASSAMSGGGYGYTF
TRBV7-2	.	TRBD2	TRBJ2-3	15	TGTGCCAGCAGCTATAGCGGGGGTTTCACAGATACGCAGTATTTT	CASSYSGGFTDTQYF
TRBV7-8	.	.	TRBJ2-1	16	TGTGCCAGCAGCTTGGGGAAAGGACGGGACTACAATGAGCAGTTCTTC	CASSLGKGRDYNEQFF
TRBV3-1/TRBV3-2	.	.	TRBJ1-6	13	TGTGCCAGCAGCTTACTGGAGGGTTCACCCCTCCACTTT	CASSLLEGSPLHF
TRBV19	.	.	TRBJ1-5	15	TGTGCCAGTAGTATGGGACCCTATAGCAATCAGCCCCAGCATTTT	CASSMGPYSNQPQHF
TRBV24-1	.	TRBD2	TRBJ2-7	14	TGTGCCACCAGGGGAGGGACGTACTCCTACGAGCAGTACTTC	CATRGGTYSYEQYF
TRBV30	.	TRBD2	TRBJ2-3	17	TGTGCCTGGAGCCCCGGGACTAGCGGGGGGACCATTGATACGCAGTATTTT	CAWSPGTSGGTIDTQYF
TRBV6-2/TRBV6-3	.	.	TRBJ1-4	14	TGTGCCAGCAGTTACAGCAGCACTAATGAAAAACTGTTTTTT	CASSYSSTNEKLFF
TRBV5-6	.	.	TRBJ2-1	15	TGTGCCAGCAGCTTGTTGACGGGGGGCCCCCCCGAGCAGTTCTTC	CASSLLTGGPPEQFF
TRBV19	.	TRBD2	TRBJ2-1	15	TGTGCCAGTAGTCTGATAGCGGGAGCCTACAATGAGCAGTTCTTC	CASSLIAGAYNEQFF
TRBV7-3	.	TRBD2	TRBJ2-2	17	TGTGCCAGCAGCTTAAGGCCTAGCGGCTCGAACACCGGGGAGCTGTTTTTT	CASSLRPSGSNTGELFF
TRBV27	.	TRBD2	TRBJ2-7	15	TGTGCCAGCAGTTTGAAGCGGGGCTTCTCCTACGAGCAGTACTTC	CASSLKRGFSYEQYF
TRBV10-3	once	TRBD1	TRBJ2-4	16	TGTGCCATCAGTGAGTGGGACAGGGATGCCAAAAACATTCAGTACTTC	CAISEWDRDAKNIQYF